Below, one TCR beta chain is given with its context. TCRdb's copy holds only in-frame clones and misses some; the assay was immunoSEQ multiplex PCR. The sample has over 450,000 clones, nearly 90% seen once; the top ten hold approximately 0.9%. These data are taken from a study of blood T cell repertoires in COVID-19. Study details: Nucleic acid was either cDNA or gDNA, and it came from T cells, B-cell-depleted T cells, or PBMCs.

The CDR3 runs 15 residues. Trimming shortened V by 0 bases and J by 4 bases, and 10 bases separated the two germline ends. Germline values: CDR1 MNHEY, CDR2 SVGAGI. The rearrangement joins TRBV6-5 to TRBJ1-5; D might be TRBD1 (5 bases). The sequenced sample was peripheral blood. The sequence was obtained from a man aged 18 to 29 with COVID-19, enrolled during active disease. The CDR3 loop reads CASSYSGDRNQPQHF. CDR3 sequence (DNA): TGTGCCAGCAGTTACTCGGGCGACAGAAATCAGCCCCAGCATTTT.